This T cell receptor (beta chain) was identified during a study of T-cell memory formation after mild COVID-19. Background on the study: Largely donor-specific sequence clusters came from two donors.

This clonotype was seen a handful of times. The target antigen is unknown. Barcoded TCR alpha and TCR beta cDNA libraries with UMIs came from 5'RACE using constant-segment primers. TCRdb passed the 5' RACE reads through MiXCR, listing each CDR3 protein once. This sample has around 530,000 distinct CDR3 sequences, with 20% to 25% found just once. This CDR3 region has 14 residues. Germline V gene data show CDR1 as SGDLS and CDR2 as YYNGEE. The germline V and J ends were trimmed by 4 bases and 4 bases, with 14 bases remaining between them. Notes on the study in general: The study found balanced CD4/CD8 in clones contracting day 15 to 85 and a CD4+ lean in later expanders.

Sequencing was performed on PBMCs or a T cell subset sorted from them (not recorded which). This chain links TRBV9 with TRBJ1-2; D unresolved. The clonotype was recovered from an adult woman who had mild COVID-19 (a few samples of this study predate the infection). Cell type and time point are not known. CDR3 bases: TGTGCCAGCAGCCCTATATCGGTCTTCTATGGCTACACCTTC. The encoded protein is CASSPISVFYGYTF.